This T cell receptor beta chain was found in a study of blood T cell repertoires in COVID-19. As for the study in general: The samples span acute and convalescent COVID-19 from the United States, Italy and Spain. T cells, B-cell-depleted T cells, or PBMCs supplied cDNA or gDNA.

This clone was recorded at least ten times. V was cut by 2 bases and J by 11 bases, with 18 bases left in between. CDR3 length equals 14 residues. Germline V gene sequence: CDR1 LNHDA, CDR2 SQIVND (reference sequence). Generated by immunoSEQ multiplex PCR, the TCRdb table keeps only in-frame clones and is missing some. The table has approximately 110,000 clones, less than 80% seen once. This chain connects TRBV19 to TRBJ1-1, with D maybe TRBD1 (5 bases). The sequence was obtained from a man between 65 and 85 years old with active or convalescent COVID-19. Sequenced sample: peripheral blood. CDR3 region: CASSILGAGQVAFF. CDR3 bases: TGTGCCAGTAGTATATTAGGGGCAGGCCAGGTGGCTTTCTTT.